This TCR beta chain was identified during a study of cytomegalovirus exposure and HLA in healthy donors. Turning to this clone: No antigen is known for it.

Vbeta (60) and Jbeta (13) primers were used in the PCR. The repertoire was sequenced with immunoSEQ multiplex PCR; TCRdb's copy has only in-frame clones and lacks some. The sample has about 120,000 clones, 77% seen once; the top ten hold around 5.8%. The study, taken as a whole, reports: HLA-A and HLA-B allele assignments for most subjects were reportedly predicted accurately using TCR beta sequences. Most TCR beta V segments were productive about 87% or about 30% of the time in an earlier analysis. The authors later found HLA-associated TCR beta chains more clonally expanded than equally common others. It is likely that the observed cluster of highly shared sequence variants was a sequencing artifact.

Sample: PBMCs. The source of this sequence is a man aged 18 to 35 in good health and CMV-seropositive.

The CDR3 bases are TGTGCCAGCATGGGACAGCCAAATAGCAATCAGCCCCAGCATTTT. Protein sequence: CASMGQPNSNQPQHF. V and J are TRBV2 and TRBJ1-5; TRBD1 matches at 7 bases. Germline trimming cut 7 bases from V and 0 bases from J; bases unmatched to any gene: 6. Germline V gene data show CDR1 as SNHLY and CDR2 as FYNNEI. This CDR3 region has 15 residues.